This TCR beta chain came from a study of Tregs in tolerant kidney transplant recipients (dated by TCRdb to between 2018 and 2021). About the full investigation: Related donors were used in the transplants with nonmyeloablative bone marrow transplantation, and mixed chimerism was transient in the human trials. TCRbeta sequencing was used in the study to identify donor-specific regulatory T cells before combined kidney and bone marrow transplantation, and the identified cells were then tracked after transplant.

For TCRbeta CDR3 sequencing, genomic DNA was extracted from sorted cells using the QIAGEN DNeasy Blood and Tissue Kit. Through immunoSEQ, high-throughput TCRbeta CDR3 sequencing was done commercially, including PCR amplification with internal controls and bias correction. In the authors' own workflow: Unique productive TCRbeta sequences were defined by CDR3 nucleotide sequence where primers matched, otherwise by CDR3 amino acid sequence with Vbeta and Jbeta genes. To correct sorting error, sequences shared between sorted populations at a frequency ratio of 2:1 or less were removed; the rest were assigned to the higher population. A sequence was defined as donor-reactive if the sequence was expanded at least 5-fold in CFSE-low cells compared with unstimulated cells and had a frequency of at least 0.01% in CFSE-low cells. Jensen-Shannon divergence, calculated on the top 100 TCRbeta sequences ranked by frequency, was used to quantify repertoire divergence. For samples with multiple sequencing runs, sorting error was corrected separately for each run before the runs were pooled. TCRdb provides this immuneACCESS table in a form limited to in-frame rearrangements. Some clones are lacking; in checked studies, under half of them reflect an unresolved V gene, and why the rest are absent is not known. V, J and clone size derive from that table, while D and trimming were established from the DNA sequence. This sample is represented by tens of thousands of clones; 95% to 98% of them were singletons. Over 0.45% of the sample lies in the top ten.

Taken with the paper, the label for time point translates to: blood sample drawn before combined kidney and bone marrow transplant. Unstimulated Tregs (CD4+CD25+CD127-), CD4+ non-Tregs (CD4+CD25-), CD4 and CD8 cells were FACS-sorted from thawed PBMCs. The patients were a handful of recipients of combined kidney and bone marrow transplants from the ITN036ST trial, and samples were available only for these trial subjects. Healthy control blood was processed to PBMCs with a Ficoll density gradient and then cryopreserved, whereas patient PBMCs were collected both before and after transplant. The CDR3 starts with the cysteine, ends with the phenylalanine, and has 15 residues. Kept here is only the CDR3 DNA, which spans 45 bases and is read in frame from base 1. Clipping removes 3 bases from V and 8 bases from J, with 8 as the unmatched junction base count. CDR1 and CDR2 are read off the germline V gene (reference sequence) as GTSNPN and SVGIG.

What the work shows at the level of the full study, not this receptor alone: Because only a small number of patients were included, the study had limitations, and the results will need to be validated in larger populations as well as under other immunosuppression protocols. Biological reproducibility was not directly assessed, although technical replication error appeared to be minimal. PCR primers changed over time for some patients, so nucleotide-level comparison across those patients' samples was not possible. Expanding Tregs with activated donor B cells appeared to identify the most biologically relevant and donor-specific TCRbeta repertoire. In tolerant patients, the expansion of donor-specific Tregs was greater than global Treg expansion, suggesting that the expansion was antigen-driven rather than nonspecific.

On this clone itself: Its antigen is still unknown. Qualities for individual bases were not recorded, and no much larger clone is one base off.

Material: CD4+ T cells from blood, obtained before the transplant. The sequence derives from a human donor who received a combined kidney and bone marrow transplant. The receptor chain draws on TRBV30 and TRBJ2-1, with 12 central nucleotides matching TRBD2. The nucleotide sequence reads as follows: TGTGCCTGGAGCCTCGGACTAGCGGGAAATCATGAGCAGTTCTTC. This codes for CAWSLGLAGNHEQFF.